Sequencing of this T cell receptor (beta chain) was carried out in a study of CD8+ T cells in alopecia areata. The treatment denotes: oral pan-JAK inhibitor, 5-10 mg twice daily. Both peripheral blood and punch biopsies of lesional scalp skin were obtained from patients who had alopecia areata. Sorting of CD4+ and CD8+ T cells was performed on PBMCs. V dropped 0 bases and J dropped 4 bases, with 12 bases sitting between them. CDR1 is GTSNPN, CDR2 SVGIG, per germline (reference sequence). The CDR3 is 14 residues long. Once RNA had been extracted, it was reverse transcribed into cDNA to act as the sequencing template. Measured with immunoSEQ multiplex PCR; TCRdb has only the in-frame clones, and not every one. Of over 150,000 clones in the sample, approximately 62% were seen once.

Sequences were derived from CD4+ T cells sorted from blood, sampled at week 24, from a patient treated with tofacitinib. The sequence was obtained from a human donor with alopecia areata. V gene TRBV30 combines with J gene TRBJ1-2; D might be TRBD1 (6 bases). The CDR3: CAWSVGPGAYGYTF. CDR3 sequence (DNA): TGTGCCTGGAGTGTTGGGCCAGGGGCCTATGGCTACACCTTC.